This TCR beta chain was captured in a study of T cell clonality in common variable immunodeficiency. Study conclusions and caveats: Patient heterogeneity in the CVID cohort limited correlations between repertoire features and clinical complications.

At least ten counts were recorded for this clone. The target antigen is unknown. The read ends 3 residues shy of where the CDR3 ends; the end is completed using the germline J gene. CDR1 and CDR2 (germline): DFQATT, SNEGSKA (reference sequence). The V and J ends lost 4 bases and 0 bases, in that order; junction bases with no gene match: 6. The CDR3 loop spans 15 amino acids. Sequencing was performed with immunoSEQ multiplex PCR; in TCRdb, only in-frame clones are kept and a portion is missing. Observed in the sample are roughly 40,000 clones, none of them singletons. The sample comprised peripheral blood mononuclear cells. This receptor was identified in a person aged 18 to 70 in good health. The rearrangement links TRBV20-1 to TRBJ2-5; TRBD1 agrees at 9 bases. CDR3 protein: CSAKQGAGNQETQYF. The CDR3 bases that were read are TGCAGTGCTAAACAGGGGGCAGGGAACCAAGAGACC.